These 12 T cell receptor beta chains were all obtained from the same sample, sequenced in a study of T-cell reconstitution after alpha-beta-depleted transplantation in children. Unique molecular identifiers were used to barcode this TCRbeta library. From the PCR reads, TCRdb called clonotypes with MiXCR, one entry per CDR3 protein. The top ten clones hold approximately 25% of a sample with about 130,000 distinct CDR3 sequences, about 9.9% of them seen once. Source: PBMCs, mostly from graft donor cells, taken 180 days after TCRalphabeta/CD19-depleted stem cell transplant. The source is a girl under two years old who had a stem cell transplant for combined immunodeficiency, so the T cells may come from the graft donor.

This clonotype was observed a few times. The gene calls are TRBV5-1 and TRBJ2-3; 9 positions agree with TRBD2. This CDR3 contains 16 residues. The germline V gene has CDR1 SGHRS and CDR2 YFSETQ. After removal of 3 bases from V and 0 bases from J, the junction contained 5 bases not matched to a gene. The CDR3 nucleotides read TGCGCCAGCAGCTCTATGACTAGCGGAAGCACAGATACGCAGTATTTT. Translating it yields CASSSMTSGSTDTQYF.

This chain joins TRBV20-1 and TRBJ2-7; TRBD1 or TRBD2 may be the D gene (6 bases each). CDR1 DFQATT and CDR2 SNEGSKA come from the germline V gene (reference sequence). Trimming left V 0 bases short and J 4 bases short, with 13 bases between. CDR3 length: 14 residues. CDR3 in amino acids: CSAREGGRRYEQYF. The CDR3 bases are TGCAGTGCTAGAGAAGGGGGGCGGAGGTACGAGCAGTACTTC.

This clonotype has more than one count but fewer than ten. The rearrangement uses TRBV6-1 and TRBJ2-7; 9 bases agree with TRBD1. The CDR3 is 13 residues long. Germline loops: CDR1 MNHNS, CDR2 SASEGT. Germline trimming cut 5 bases from V and 11 bases from J; bases unmatched to any gene: 10. CDR3 protein: CASSPGQGRSEYF. CDR3 coding DNA: TGTGCCAGCAGTCCGGGACAGGGAAGGAGCGAGTACTTC.

There are a few counts of this clonotype. The rearrangement joins TRBV10-3 to TRBJ2-6; unclear D gene. The V end was cut by 0 bases, the J end by 0 bases, with 6 bases between. Per the germline V gene, CDR1 is ENHRY and CDR2 is SYGVKD. The CDR3 has 16 amino acids. DNA for the CDR3: TGTGCCATCAGTGAGTCGTTGAGCTCTGGGGCCAACGTCCTGACTTTC. Protein product: CAISESLSSGANVLTF.

The table lists this clonotype with a few counts. The chain recombines TRBV20-1 with TRBJ2-7, with D hard to call. Germline V gene lookup returns CDR1 DFQATT and CDR2 SNEGSKA (reference sequence). The CDR3 is 10 residues long. Between the trimmed V and J ends, which lost 6 bases and 3 bases, there was a span of 6 bases. The CDR3 nucleotides are TGCAGTGCCATACTCTACGAGCAGTACTTC. Its protein product is CSAILYEQYF.

This clonotype turned up a few times. V usage is TRBV7-2 and J usage is TRBJ2-6; D is perhaps TRBD1 or TRBD2 (5 bases each). V lost 1 base, J lost 2 bases, and 9 bases lay in between. This CDR3 region has 16 residues. Germline assignment: CDR1 SGHTA and CDR2 FQGNSA. This chain's CDR3 is CASSLDRGPGANVLTF. DNA for the CDR3: TGTGCCAGCAGCTTAGATCGGGGCCCTGGGGCCAACGTCCTGACTTTC.

Note on this clonotype: One end of the junction is discordant with germline, which a read error may explain. This rearrangement joins TRBV20-1 to TRBJ1-1; 7 bases are a match to TRBD1. Germline-derived CDR1 and CDR2 are DFQATT and SNEGSKA (reference sequence). The CDR3 extends over 14 amino acids. CDR3 nucleotide sequence: TGCAGTGCTAGAGATGACACAGGGGACACTGACGCTTTCTTT. Translating gives CSARDDTGDTDAFF.

This clonotype was detected a few times. The chain joins TRBV10-2 to TRBJ2-7, with D uncertain. Germline V gives CDR1 WSHSY, CDR2 SAAADI. The CDR3 runs to 14 residues. V was shortened by 5 bases and J by 0 bases, with 11 bases between the two germline ends. The chain's CDR3 is CASSSLRSSYEQYF. CDR3 DNA sequence: TGCGCCAGCAGTTCCCTGAGGAGCTCCTACGAGCAGTACTTC.

The chain carries TRBV6-1 and TRBJ2-7; 9 bases align to TRBD2. V lost 6 bases and J lost 6; bases outside the gene matches: 6. Germline V gene sequence: CDR1 MNHNS, CDR2 SASEGT. This CDR3 is 13 amino acids long. The CDR3 region has the DNA TGTGCCAGCAGGCAGGTAGCGGGGGTCGAGCAGTACTTC. Protein sequence: CASRQVAGVEQYF.

The chain employs TRBV6-1 and TRBJ2-3; 7 bases align to TRBD2. CDR3 length: 13 residues. V was pared by 5 bases and J by 6 bases, with 5 bases of the junction left unmatched. From germline, CDR1 is MNHNS and CDR2 SASEGT. The CDR3 reads CASSRDGGDTQYF. DNA for the CDR3: TGTGCCAGCAGTCGAGACGGGGGGGATACGCAGTATTTT.

This clonotype appeared a few times. The chain recombines TRBV20-1 with TRBJ1-6; no definite D call. Looked up from germline, CDR1 is DFQATT and CDR2 is SNEGSKA (reference sequence). The CDR3 loop spans 13 amino acids. Trimming removed 3 bases at V and 10 bases at J, with 13 bases between. The DNA of the CDR3 is TGCAGTGCTAGTGTCAGCAAGGAGTCACCCCTCCACTTT. Translation: CSASVSKESPLHF.

The chain has TRBV29-1 and TRBJ2-7; 9 bases are a match to TRBD1. V lost 6 bases and J lost 7; bases outside the gene matches: 7. Germline CDR1 reads SQVTM; CDR2 reads ANQGSEA. The CDR3 spans 12 residues. In DNA form, the CDR3 reads TGCAGCGTCCGGGACAGGGTCTGGGAGCAGTACTTC. This sequence encodes CSVRDRVWEQYF.